The following is a T cell receptor beta chain sequence with its context. The CDR3 covers 15 residues. J gave up 7 bases and V 4 bases, and 7 bases lay outside the gene matches. Germline values: CDR1 KGHDR, CDR2 SFDVKD. One entry per CDR3 protein, called by TCRdb with MiXCR from the RT-PCR reads. The table records about a million distinct CDR3 sequences, about a sixth of them present only once. The sample is drawn from a study of patients and donors after allogeneic stem cell transplantation. The sequence came from a human donor who was either an allogeneic HSCT recipient or a stem cell or donor lymphocyte infusion donor (not recorded which). It is not recorded whose cells these are; they may come from a transplant donor. The chain is built from TRBV24-1 and TRBJ2-1, with 9 bases aligning to TRBD1. Sequenced: blood, either unsorted or a sorted T cell fraction (not recorded which). This CDR3 is CATSDSGTGKNEQFF. The CDR3 DNA reads TGTGCCACCAGTGACTCCGGGACAGGGAAGAATGAGCAGTTCTTC.